This TCR beta chain was found in a study of blood T cell repertoires in COVID-19. Turning to the study itself: The study drew acute and convalescent COVID-19 samples from the United States, Italy and Spain. The cDNA or gDNA used as material had been derived from T cells, B-cell-depleted T cells, or PBMCs.

Original processing methods: It was from reference gene primer amplification that nucleated cell counts were estimated. Data came from immunoSEQ multiplex PCR; TCRdb stores just in-frame clones and leaves some out. V, J and clone size are those of that table, while D and trimming were read from the DNA. Here the sample spans approximately 210,000 clones, almost 90% being singletons. The CDR3 covers 16 residues. Trimming left V 4 bases short and J 0 bases short, with 12 bases between. CDR1 is SGHNT and CDR2 is YENEEA in the germline V gene. V is TRBV11-3 and J is TRBJ1-4; tentatively, D is TRBD1 (6 bases). The receptor comes from a man between 18 and 29 years old with active or convalescent COVID-19. Sequencing was carried out using peripheral blood. The CDR3 protein is CASSSIRGTTNEKLFF. For the CDR3, the DNA is TGTGCCAGCAGCTCGATCAGGGGCACAACTAATGAAAAACTGTTTTTT.